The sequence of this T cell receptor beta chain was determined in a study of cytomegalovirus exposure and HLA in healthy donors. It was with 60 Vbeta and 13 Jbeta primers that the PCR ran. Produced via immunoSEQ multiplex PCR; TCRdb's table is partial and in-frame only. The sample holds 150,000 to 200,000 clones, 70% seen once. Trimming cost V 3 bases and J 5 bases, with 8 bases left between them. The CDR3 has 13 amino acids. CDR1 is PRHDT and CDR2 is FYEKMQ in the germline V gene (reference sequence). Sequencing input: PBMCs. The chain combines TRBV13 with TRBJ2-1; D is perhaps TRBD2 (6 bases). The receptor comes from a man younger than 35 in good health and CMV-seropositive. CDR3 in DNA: TGTGCCAGCAGCTTGGAGGGAGACAATGAGCAGTTCTTC. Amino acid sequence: CASSLEGDNEQFF.